These 29 T cell receptor beta chains share one sample of origin, sequenced in a study of blood T cell repertoires in COVID-19. Repertoires were generated with immunoSEQ multiplex PCR, while TCRdb's copy carries only in-frame clones and drops some. The top ten clones hold 1.5% to 2% of a sample with more than 300,000 clones, approximately 89% of them seen once. Material: PBMCs or T cells enriched from blood (not recorded which). The receptors here all came from a man aged 40-49 years in a cohort exposed to, infected with or recovered from COVID-19 (not recorded which).

The chain combines TRBV27 with TRBJ2-5; 12 bases are a match to TRBD2. The J segment lost 4 bases and the V segment lost 6 bases, leaving 9 bases of the junction unmatched. The CDR3 sequence is 16 residues long. Germline V gene sequence: CDR1 MNHEY, CDR2 SMNVEV (reference sequence). The CDR3 nucleotides read TGTGCCAGCAGAGATCTAGCGGGAGGGCCGGGAGAGACCCAGTACTTC. Translation: CASRDLAGGPGETQYF.

The rearrangement links TRBV5-4 to TRBJ2-1, with a tentative D call TRBD2 (7 bases). The CDR3 extends over 15 amino acids. Germline V gene data show CDR1 as SGHNT and CDR2 as YYREEE (reference sequence). The ends were cut back, 4 bases at V and 5 bases at J, with 16 bases in the middle. In DNA, the CDR3 is TGTGCCAGCAGCCCGAGGGGGGGTACCAACAATGAGCAGTTCTTC. Protein: CASSPRGGTNNEQFF.

The table lists this clone with many counts. This chain connects TRBV7-6 to TRBJ1-2; D not resolved. Germline lookup yields CDR1 SGHVS and CDR2 FNYEAQ. The CDR3 extends over 14 amino acids. V dropped 1 base and J dropped 5 bases, with 11 bases sitting between them. The CDR3 spells CASSLDVGRYGYTF. The CDR3 DNA reads as TGTGCCAGCAGCTTAGATGTGGGGAGGTATGGCTACACCTTC.

The chain links TRBV10-2 to TRBJ1-1; 8 nucleotides line up with TRBD1. With 4 bases clipped from V and 0 bases from J, the junction kept 1 base outside the gene matches. The CDR3 spans 14 residues. Germline V gene lookup returns CDR1 WSHSY and CDR2 SAAADI. The DNA for the CDR3 is TGCGCCAGCAGTGGGACAGGGATGAACACTGAAGCTTTCTTT. Residues: CASSGTGMNTEAFF.

V usage is TRBV18 and J usage is TRBJ2-5; 11 bases are a match to TRBD2. The germline CDR1 and CDR2 sequences are KGHSH and LQKENI. Trimming at V came to 4 bases and at J to 6 bases, leaving 7 bases not matched to a gene. The CDR3 length is 15 residues. The CDR3 nucleotides are TGTGCCAGCTCACAAGGGACTAGCGGTACCCAGACCCAGTACTTC. Residues: CASSQGTSGTQTQYF.

To note about this clone: Other DNA sequences in the sample encode the same CDR3. The V gene is TRBV18, the J gene TRBJ1-1, with 7 positions matching TRBD1. V was clipped by 3 bases and J by 2 bases; unmatched bases: 3. The CDR3 sequence is 14 residues long. CDR1 and CDR2 from the germline V gene are KGHSH and LQKENI. The CDR3 loop reads CASSPGQTNTEAFF. In DNA, the CDR3 is TGTGCCAGCTCACCGGGACAGACTAACACTGAAGCTTTCTTT. The variable domain in full, completed from reference TRBV18 and TRBJ1-1, reads NAGVMQNPRHLVRRRGQEARLRCSPMKGHSHVYWYRQLPEEGLKFMVYLQKENIIDESGMPKERFSAEFPKEGPSILRIQQVVRGDSAAYFCASSPGQTNTEAFFGQGTRLTVV.

Many counts were recorded for this clone. The chain carries TRBV5-1 and TRBJ1-1, with 7 bases fitting TRBD1. J was trimmed by 4 bases and V by 2 bases; bases with no gene match: 8. Germline-derived CDR1 and CDR2 are SGHRS and YFSETQ. This CDR3 is 15 amino acids long. The CDR3 is CASSFPRQGGTEAFF. CDR3 nucleotides: TGCGCCAGCAGCTTCCCTCGACAGGGAGGCACTGAAGCTTTCTTT.

This chain connects TRBV29-1 to TRBJ2-3, with D possibly TRBD1 on 6 matching bases. CDR3 size: 12 residues. The V gene's germline CDR1 is SQVTM and CDR2 ANQGSEA. V lost 5 bases to trimming and J lost 4 bases, with 10 bases between them. The CDR3 here is CSVSRGADTQYF. CDR3 nucleotide sequence: TGCAGCGTTAGCAGGGGAGCAGATACGCAGTATTTT.

This sequence joins TRBV27 and TRBJ2-7; D uncertain. Germline lookup yields CDR1 MNHEY and CDR2 SMNVEV (reference sequence). V dropped 6 bases and J dropped 0 bases, with 9 bases sitting between them. The CDR3 is 13 amino acids. CDR3 sequence (DNA): TGTGCCAGCAGCTCCGGGTACTCCTACGAGCAGTACTTC. It codes for CASSSGYSYEQYF.

The V call is TRBV6-1, the J call TRBJ2-7; perhaps TRBD2 as D (5 bases). The CDR3 is 16 amino acids. CDR1 is MNHNS, CDR2 SASEGT, per germline. V lost 2 bases and J lost 2, with 16 bases in between. In DNA form, the CDR3 reads TGTGCCAGCAGTGAATTTAAAGGGAGCTATACCTACGAGCAGTACTTC. It codes for CASSEFKGSYTYEQYF.

J is TRBJ1-2 and V is TRBV19; D not resolved. V was cut by 1 base and J by 6 bases, with 12 bases left in between. Germline V gene sequence: CDR1 LNHDA, CDR2 SQIVND (reference sequence). The CDR3 runs to 14 residues. In DNA, the CDR3 is TGTGCCAGTAGTATAGTCAGGCAGAGAAATGGCTACACCTTC. This sequence encodes CASSIVRQRNGYTF.

V usage is TRBV5-1 and J usage is TRBJ2-1; 10 bases are a match to TRBD2. Trimming at V came to 4 bases and at J to 4 bases, leaving 11 bases not matched to a gene. The CDR3 covers 17 residues. The V gene's germline CDR1 is SGHRS and CDR2 YFSETQ. This CDR3 reads CASSKGLADNFYNEQFF. CDR3 in DNA: TGCGCCAGCAGCAAAGGACTAGCGGACAATTTTTACAATGAGCAGTTCTTC.

This clone was observed once. This chain links TRBV2 with TRBJ1-5; no clear D gene. The V end was cut by 7 bases, the J end by 2 bases, with 9 bases between. The CDR3 contains 13 residues. Per germline, CDR1 SNHLY and CDR2 FYNNEI. This CDR3 is CASMWQGNQPQHF. Written as DNA, the CDR3 is TGTGCCAGCATGTGGCAGGGCAATCAGCCCCAGCATTTT. The full variable domain, in which reference TRBV2 and TRBJ1-5 provide the parts outside the CDR3, is EPEVTQTPSHQVTQMGQEVILRCVPISNHLYFYWYRQILGQKVEFLVSFYNNEISEKSEIFDDQFSVERPDGSNFTLKIRSTKLEDSAMYFCASMWQGNQPQHFGDGTRLSIL.

The genes are TRBV6-5 and TRBJ1-2; 7 bases align to TRBD1. Germline V gene lookup returns CDR1 MNHEY and CDR2 SVGAGI. Unmatched junction bases numbered 10, after V lost 5 bases and J lost 4 bases. The CDR3 sequence is 15 residues long. The DNA of the CDR3 is TGTGCCAGCAGTCATCACCGACAGGGCGGCTATGGCTACACCTTC. The encoded protein is CASSHHRQGGYGYTF.

This clone was recorded once. The V call is TRBV6-1, the J call TRBJ2-1, with 14 bases identical to TRBD2. The CDR3 covers 17 residues. Germline trimming cut 0 bases from V and 6 bases from J; bases unmatched to any gene: 4. Germline CDR1 MNHNS, CDR2 SASEGT. The DNA for the CDR3 is TGTGCCAGCAGTGAAGCGGGTGGGACTAGCGGGAGCAATGAGCAGTTCTTC. Translation: CASSEAGGTSGSNEQFF.

This clone was seen a handful of times. The chain combines TRBV30 with TRBJ2-4; 12 bases line up with TRBD2. This CDR3 region has 14 residues. V was pared by 3 bases and J by 10 bases, with 7 bases of the junction left unmatched. Germline V gene lookup returns CDR1 GTSNPN and CDR2 SVGIG (reference sequence). The CDR3 here is CAWRGTSGRGIQYF. The CDR3 DNA follows: TGTGCCTGGAGGGGGACTAGCGGGCGAGGGATTCAGTACTTC.

The rearrangement uses TRBV5-1 and TRBJ1-1; TRBD1 might be the D (5 bases). With 0 bases removed from V and 4 bases from J, the gap between germline ends came to 13 bases. Germline CDR1 and CDR2: SGHRS and YFSETQ. This CDR3 has 15 residues. DNA of the CDR3: TGCGCCAGCAGCTTGGGGATGGGGCTCGGCACTGAAGCTTTCTTT. Translating gives CASSLGMGLGTEAFF.

For the CDR3, the DNA is TGTGCCAGCAGCTTCCTCGGGACTAGCGAAAACACCGGGGAGCTGTTTTTT. Translated, it gives CASSFLGTSENTGELFF. The chain employs TRBV11-2 and TRBJ2-2, with 10 bases matching TRBD2. Trimming cost V 3 bases and J 2 bases; bases outside gene matches: 6. Germline CDR1 and CDR2: SGHAT and FQNNGV. There are 17 residues in the CDR3. The whole variable domain, remainder taken from reference TRBV11-2 and TRBJ2-2, is EAGVAQSPRYKIIEKRQSVAFWCNPISGHATLYWYQQILGQGPKLLIQFQNNGVVDDSQLPKDRFSAERLKGVDSTLKIQPAKLEDSAVYLCASSFLGTSENTGELFFGEGSRLTVL.

The sample holds a few counts of this clone. The V call is TRBV30, the J call TRBJ2-7; D perhaps matches TRBD2 (6 bases). The V end was cut by 6 bases, the J end by 3 bases, with 15 bases between. This CDR3 region has 13 residues. Germline V gene lookup returns CDR1 GTSNPN and CDR2 SVGIG (reference sequence). CDR3 sequence: CACTLAHNYEQYF. The CDR3 region has the DNA TGTGCCTGTACACTAGCACACAACTACGAGCAGTACTTC.

This clone was seen a single time. The CDR3: CASSLYGTVHIQYF. The CDR3 DNA is TGTGCCAGCAGCCTTTACGGGACAGTGCACATTCAGTACTTC. V and J are TRBV7-2 and TRBJ2-4, with 7 bases lining up with TRBD1. CDR1 and CDR2 (germline): SGHTA, FQGNSA. The CDR3 is 14 residues long. Trimming at V came to 5 bases and at J to 8 bases, leaving 9 bases not matched to a gene.

V and J are TRBV2 and TRBJ2-1; possibly TRBD1 for D (6 bases). Per germline, CDR1 SNHLY and CDR2 FYNNEI. CDR3 length: 13 residues. V was pared by 6 bases and J by 5 bases, with 11 bases between. The DNA for the CDR3 is TGTGCCAGCAGAGAAACAGGGAACAATGAGCAGTTCTTC. Translation gives CASRETGNNEQFF.

The V call is TRBV27, the J call TRBJ1-6, with a tentative D call TRBD1 (5 bases). The V end lost 0 bases, the J end lost 9 bases, and 18 bases lay between the germline ends. Germline lookup yields CDR1 MNHEY and CDR2 SMNVEV (reference sequence). The CDR3 extends over 17 amino acids. CDR3 bases: TGTGCCAGCAGTTTATCGGCTGGGAGGGGCAGCCTTTCACCCCTCCACTTT. Translation: CASSLSAGRGSLSPLHF.

This chain joins TRBV5-4 and TRBJ2-7; weak D call: TRBD2 (7 bases). Per the germline V gene, CDR1 is SGHNT and CDR2 is YYREEE (reference sequence). Trimming took 5 bases from V and 7 from J, leaving 19 bases between them. This CDR3 spans 14 amino acids. This CDR3 reads CASRSQGGGQEQYF. The CDR3 DNA reads as TGTGCCAGCAGGTCCCAAGGGGGAGGGCAGGAGCAGTACTTC.

V is TRBV2 and J is TRBJ2-5, with 8 nucleotides matching TRBD1. The V gene's germline CDR1 is SNHLY and CDR2 FYNNEI. This CDR3 is 14 amino acids long. Trimming at V came to 4 bases and at J to 4 bases, leaving 5 bases not matched to a gene. This CDR3 reads CASSGTGGIETQYF. The CDR3 nucleotides are TGTGCCAGCAGTGGTACAGGGGGAATAGAGACCCAGTACTTC.

The rearrangement links TRBV4-1 to TRBJ2-2, with 10 bases that match TRBD2. The CDR3 runs to 16 residues. The trim removed 0 bases at V and 4 bases at J, leaving 2 bases unmatched. Germline V gene lookup returns CDR1 MGHRA and CDR2 YSYEKL. The CDR3 region has the DNA TGCGCCAGCAGCCAAGACCCTAGCGGGAGCACCGGGGAGCTGTTTTTT. As protein: CASSQDPSGSTGELFF.

The rearrangement links TRBV4-1 to TRBJ1-1; D gene uncertain. V was cut by 4 bases and J by 0 bases, with 18 bases left in between. Germline V gives CDR1 MGHRA, CDR2 YSYEKL. The CDR3 is 17 amino acids. CDR3 nucleotide sequence: TGCGCCAGCAGCCCAGGACTTTCACACAAGGTGAACACTGAAGCTTTCTTT. Its protein product is CASSPGLSHKVNTEAFF.

This clone was counted only a few times. This CDR3 reads CASSSGSYNEQFF. The CDR3, as DNA: TGCGCCAGCAGCTCAGGCTCCTACAATGAGCAGTTCTTC. The rearrangement joins TRBV10-1 to TRBJ2-1; D not certain. Trimming removed 6 bases at V and 0 bases at J, with 6 bases between. In germline, CDR1 is WNHNN, CDR2 SYGVQD (reference sequence). The CDR3 extends over 13 amino acids.

This chain links TRBV21-1 with TRBJ2-3; TRBD2, as called in the table, went unchecked against the DNA. TRBV21-1 is reported as a pseudogene. The CDR3 has 16 residues. CDR3 residues: CASSKGSAWGADTQYF. In DNA, the CDR3 is TGTGCCAGCAGCAAAGGGAGTGCTTGGGGGGCAGATACGCAGTATTTT.

The chain combines TRBV27 with TRBJ1-2, with a possible D match to TRBD1 (6 bases). The CDR3 runs 14 residues. CDR1 is MNHEY, CDR2 SMNVEV, per germline (reference sequence). V was clipped by 0 bases and J by 6 bases, with 11 bases between them. CDR3 DNA sequence: TGTGCCAGCAGTTTATCGCCAGGGGACCATGGCTACACCTTC. It encodes CASSLSPGDHGYTF.